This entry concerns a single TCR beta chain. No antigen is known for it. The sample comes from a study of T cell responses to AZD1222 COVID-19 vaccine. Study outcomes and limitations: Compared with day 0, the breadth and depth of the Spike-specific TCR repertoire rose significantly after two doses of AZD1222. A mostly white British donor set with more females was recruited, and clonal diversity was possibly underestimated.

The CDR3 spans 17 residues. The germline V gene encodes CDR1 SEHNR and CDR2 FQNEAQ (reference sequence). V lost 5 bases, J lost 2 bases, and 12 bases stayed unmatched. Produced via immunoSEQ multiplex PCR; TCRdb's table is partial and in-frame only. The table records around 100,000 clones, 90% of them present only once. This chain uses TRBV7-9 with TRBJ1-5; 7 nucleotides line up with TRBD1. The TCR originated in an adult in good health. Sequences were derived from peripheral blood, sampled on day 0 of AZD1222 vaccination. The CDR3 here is CASSQGQRFDGNQPQHF. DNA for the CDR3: TGTGCCAGCAGCCAGGGACAGAGGTTTGATGGCAATCAGCCCCAGCATTTT.